This record concerns one T cell receptor beta chain sequence. The sample originates from a study of blood T cell repertoires in COVID-19. Study-wide context: Material from acute and convalescent COVID-19 was sourced from the United States, Italy and Spain.

How the authors handled the data: Using reference gene primer amplification, nucleated cell counts were estimated. Measured with immunoSEQ multiplex PCR; TCRdb has only the in-frame clones, and not every one. That table supplies the V and J calls and clone size; D and trimming were determined from the DNA. The table lists some 110,000 clones, over 60% of them singletons, with 6.2% in the top ten. The CDR3 length is 14 residues. The V gene's germline CDR1 is KGHSH and CDR2 LQKENI. Trimming took off 4 bases at V and 0 bases at J, with 8 bases between the two ends. The sequence was obtained from a man at least 80 years old with COVID-19, enrolled during active disease. The V gene is TRBV18, the J gene TRBJ2-3; no reliable D call. The sample taken for sequencing was peripheral blood. CDR3 DNA: TGTGCCAGCTCACGTGCAGGAAGCACAGATACGCAGTATTTT. This gives the protein CASSRAGSTDTQYF.